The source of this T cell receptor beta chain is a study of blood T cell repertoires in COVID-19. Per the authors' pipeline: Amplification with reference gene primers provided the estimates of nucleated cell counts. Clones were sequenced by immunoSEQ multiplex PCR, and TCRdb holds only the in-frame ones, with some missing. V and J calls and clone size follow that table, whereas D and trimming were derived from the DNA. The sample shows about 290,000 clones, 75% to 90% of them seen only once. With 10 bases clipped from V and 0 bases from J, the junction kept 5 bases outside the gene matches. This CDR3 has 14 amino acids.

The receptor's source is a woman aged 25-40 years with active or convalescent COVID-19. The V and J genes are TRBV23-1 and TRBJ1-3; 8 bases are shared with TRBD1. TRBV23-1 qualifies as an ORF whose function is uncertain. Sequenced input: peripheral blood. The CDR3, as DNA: TGCGCCAATCCGACAGGGGTCTCTGGAAACACCATATATTTT. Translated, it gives CANPTGVSGNTIYF.